The source of this TCR beta chain is a study of T cell changes during pregnancy in multiple sclerosis. Measured with immunoSEQ multiplex PCR; TCRdb has only the in-frame clones, and not every one. The sample contains about 120,000 clones, roughly 92% of which appear only once. The CDR3 has 14 residues. V was pared by 6 bases and J by 7 bases, with 8 bases of the junction left unmatched. The germline CDR1 and CDR2 sequences are LNHDA and SQIVND (reference sequence). V and J are TRBV19 and TRBJ2-7, with 11 nucleotides matching TRBD2. This receptor was obtained from a female donor with multiple sclerosis, enrolled in a pregnancy study. Sample: peripheral blood, taken in the third trimester of pregnancy. The CDR3 region has the DNA TGTGCCAGTAGCGCAATTGGGACTAGCGGTGAGCAGTACTTC. It is translated as CASSAIGTSGEQYF.